The rows below give T cell receptor beta chains drawn from one sample of a study of cytomegalovirus exposure and HLA in healthy donors. Measured with immunoSEQ multiplex PCR; TCRdb has only the in-frame clones, and not every one. The sample comprises about 130,000 clones, 75% to 85% of which are singletons, and around 3.6% rests with the top ten. The sample was PBMCs. The receptors here all came from a woman between 40 and 50 years old in good health and CMV-seronegative. CDR3s include the opening cysteine and the closing phenylalanine or tryptophan. Each record gives: D gene, clone size, J gene, V gene, CDR3 DNA, CDR3 protein. A D gene is named only where the DNA matches it firmly. Part of the rows lack a size; the others show once, few, many or a class for expanded clones.

D gene: NA
clone size: NA
J gene: TRBJ1-2
V gene: TRBV6-5
CDR3 DNA: TGTGCCAGCAGTTACGGGCAGGGGCTATGGGGCTACACCTTC
CDR3 protein: CASSYGQGLWGYTF

D gene: TRBD1
clone size: NA
J gene: TRBJ1-6
V gene: TRBV10-3
CDR3 DNA: TGTGCCATCGCCCTGGGACAGACGAGTTCACCCCTCCACTTT
CDR3 protein: CAIALGQTSSPLHF

D gene: NA
clone size: once
J gene: TRBJ2-2
V gene: TRBV18
CDR3 DNA: TGTGCCAGCTCACCACGCAGTGGGGAGTACACCGGGGAGCTGTTTTTT
CDR3 protein: CASSPRSGEYTGELFF

D gene: NA
clone size: NA
J gene: TRBJ2-1
V gene: TRBV19
CDR3 DNA: TGTGCCAGTAGTATAGATCCCGTCAATGAGCAGTTCTTC
CDR3 protein: CASSIDPVNEQFF

D gene: TRBD2
clone size: NA
J gene: TRBJ2-1
V gene: TRBV4-2
CDR3 DNA: TGTGCCAGCAGCCAAGAAAGACTAGCGGGAGTTGAGCAGTTCTTC
CDR3 protein: CASSQERLAGVEQFF

D gene: NA
clone size: NA
J gene: TRBJ2-1
V gene: TRBV2
CDR3 DNA: TGTGCCAGCAGTGAACAGGTGGGAGTCCACAATGAGCAGTTCTTC
CDR3 protein: CASSEQVGVHNEQFF

D gene: NA
clone size: NA
J gene: TRBJ1-2
V gene: TRBV5-6
CDR3 DNA: TGTGCCAGCAGCTTGGCCGCTGGGAGTGGCTACACCTTC
CDR3 protein: CASSLAAGSGYTF

D gene: TRBD2
clone size: few
J gene: TRBJ2-2
V gene: TRBV4-3
CDR3 DNA: TGCGCCAGCAGCCAAGATTCGCGGGAGTCCCGGGAGCTGTTTTTT
CDR3 protein: CASSQDSRESRELFF

D gene: NA
clone size: NA
J gene: TRBJ1-1
V gene: TRBV29-1
CDR3 DNA: TGCAGCGCCCGTGGGGGTGGGGGCAGTCGAGCTTTCTTT
CDR3 protein: CSARGGGGSRAFF

D gene: TRBD2
clone size: few
J gene: TRBJ2-3
V gene: TRBV4-3
CDR3 DNA: TGCGCCAGCAGCCGCAGAGAACAAAACCGGGCTAGCGGTCGCACAGATACGCAGTATTTT
CDR3 protein: CASSRREQNRASGRTDTQYF

D gene: NA
clone size: NA
J gene: TRBJ2-2
V gene: TRBV21-1
CDR3 DNA: TGTGCCAGCAGCAAGAAAAGGCGGGAGGTCGACACCGGGGAGCTGTTTTTT
CDR3 protein: CASSKKRREVDTGELFF

D gene: NA
clone size: few
J gene: TRBJ2-5
V gene: TRBV29-1
CDR3 DNA: TGCAGCGTTGACTTGGCGTTAGCCCAAGAGACCCAGTACTTC
CDR3 protein: CSVDLALAQETQYF

D gene: TRBD2
clone size: NA
J gene: TRBJ2-2
V gene: TRBV7-2
CDR3 DNA: TGTGCCAGCAGCTTCTCGGGGGGTGGCGGGGAGCTGTTTTTT
CDR3 protein: CASSFSGGGGELFF

D gene: TRBD1
clone size: NA
J gene: TRBJ2-3
V gene: TRBV7-3
CDR3 DNA: TGTGCCAGCAGCGCTACAGGGGCGGGAGATACGCAGTATTTT
CDR3 protein: CASSATGAGDTQYF

D gene: TRBD1
clone size: NA
J gene: TRBJ2-5
V gene: TRBV9
CDR3 DNA: TGTGCCAGCAGCGTAGGGGACAGGGACTGGGAGACCCAGTACTTC
CDR3 protein: CASSVGDRDWETQYF